This T cell receptor (beta chain) was found in a study of T cell repertoires in cytomegalovirus infection. In this sample, this clonotype turned up a few times. Antigen specificity is unknown. From the reads, TCRdb called clonotypes with MiXCR, one entry per CDR3 protein. The top ten clones hold 2% to 3% of a sample with 310,000 or so distinct CDR3 sequences, about 8.8% of them seen once. General study findings and limits: Clonotype analysis showed dominance of the ex vivo response by HLA-C-restricted CMV-specific TCR beta clonotypes. The cumulative frequency of public TCR beta families identified carriers of CMV plus the relevant HLA.

The CDR3 runs to 15 residues. The J segment lost 6 bases and the V segment lost 1 base, leaving 6 bases of the junction unmatched. CDR1 is LNHDA and CDR2 is SQIVND in the germline V gene (reference sequence). The receptor was isolated from a human donor in good health (CMV status not recorded). Some clones in this sample may be carry-over from other donors' samples. The source material was PBMCs. This chain joins TRBV19 and TRBJ2-1; 7 nucleotides agree with TRBD1. Written as DNA, the CDR3 is TGTGCCAGTAGTATAGTAGGGAACAGGGGCAATGAGCAGTTCTTC. It codes for CASSIVGNRGNEQFF.